This T cell receptor (beta chain) was observed in a study of blood T cell repertoires in COVID-19. Overall study: The United States, Italy and Spain were the sources of the acute and convalescent COVID-19 samples. PBMCs, B-cell-depleted T cells, or T cells were the source of the cDNA or gDNA that made up the material.

Clones were sequenced by immunoSEQ multiplex PCR, and TCRdb holds only the in-frame ones, with some missing. The data contain approximately 250,000 clones, 84% of them singletons. Trimming removed 7 bases at V and 3 bases at J, with 16 bases between. CDR1 and CDR2 (germline): MNHEY, SMNVEV (reference sequence). The CDR3 runs to 15 residues. The receptor's source is a man aged 50 to 60 with acute or convalescent COVID-19. V gene TRBV27 combines with J gene TRBJ2-1; perhaps TRBD2 as D (6 bases). The source material was peripheral blood. CDR3: CASTNLGLVYNEQFF. In DNA, the CDR3 is TGTGCCAGCACCAACCTGGGACTCGTCTACAATGAGCAGTTCTTC.